These T cell receptor beta chains were read from a single sample in a study of T cells in Graves' hyperthyroidism and ophthalmopathy. TCRdb re-derived calls from the multiplex PCR reads in MiXCR, one entry per CDR3 protein. The sample carries some 650,000 distinct CDR3 sequences, approximately 15% recorded once. Input material: blood. The origin of the receptors is a woman in her thirties or forties with Graves' ophthalmopathy. The CDR3 runs from the conserved cysteine through the conserved F or W. The D gene is left open where the match is weak. Size values are once, few and many counts, or a class for expanded clones, and some rows have none.

j_call,v_call,clone_size,d_call,cdr3_nt,cdr3_aa
TRBJ1-4,TRBV12-3/TRBV12-4,many,.,TGTGCCAGCAGTGCCGACGGGACAAGTGAAAAACTGTTTTTT,CASSADGTSEKLFF
TRBJ1-2,TRBV10-3,.,.,TGTGCCAGCCACGATTCGCAAACCTATGGCTACACCTTC,CASHDSQTYGYTF
TRBJ2-1,TRBV5-1,.,TRBD1,TGCGCCAGCAGCTCGGGACAGGCAGAAAATGAGCAGTTCTTC,CASSSGQAENEQFF
TRBJ1-1,TRBV20-1,few,TRBD1,TGCAGTGCCGGGACAGGGAGTTCGAGGACTGAAGCTTTCTTT,CSAGTGSSRTEAFF
TRBJ2-7,TRBV27,.,TRBD2,TGTGCCAGCAGTTTTACGTCTAGCGGGCCCTACGAGCAGTACTTC,CASSFTSSGPYEQYF
TRBJ2-7,TRBV5-1,few,TRBD2,TGCGCCAGCAGTTTCATCCCTACTAGCGGGAGTTACGAGCAGTACTTC,CASSFIPTSGSYEQYF
TRBJ2-2,TRBV20-1,many,.,TGCAGTGCTAGAGTAGGTCGGGGACGTGACGGGGAGCTGTTTTTT,CSARVGRGRDGELFF
TRBJ1-5,TRBV5-1,many,.,TGCGCCAGCAGCTTGGATCCCGGCGAGGGGCCCCAGCATTTT,CASSLDPGEGPQHF
TRBJ2-5,TRBV3-1,many,TRBD2,TGTGCCAGCAGCCAGAGTGCGGGAGGCGAAGAGACCCAGTACTTC,CASSQSAGGEETQYF
TRBJ2-5,TRBV29-1,many,TRBD1,TGCAGCGCTGGACAGGGGACAAGGGAGACCCAGTACTTC,CSAGQGTRETQYF
TRBJ1-1,TRBV4-1,many,.,TGCGCCAGCAGCCAACTCCTGAACACTGAAGCTTTCTTT,CASSQLLNTEAFF
TRBJ2-1,TRBV2,few,.,TGTGCCAGCCGGGGGCTCTTAAACAATGAGCAGTTCTTC,CASRGLLNNEQFF
TRBJ2-3,TRBV27,many,TRBD2,TGTGCCAGCAGTTTTCGCGGGAGGATGGGAGATACGCAGTATTTT,CASSFRGRMGDTQYF
TRBJ1-1,TRBV29-1,many,TRBD1,TGCAGCGCCAGGACAGGGGGCACTGAAGCTTTCTTT,CSARTGGTEAFF
TRBJ2-7,TRBV28,many,TRBD2,TGTGCCAGCAGTCCCTCCCGGGGGGGGTGGTCCTACGAGCAGTACTTC,CASSPSRGGWSYEQYF
TRBJ2-1,TRBV11-2,many,TRBD2,TGTGCCAGCAGCTTAGCCCTGACTAGCGGGAGGCACAATGAGCAGTTCTTC,CASSLALTSGRHNEQFF
TRBJ1-5,TRBV28,.,.,TGTGCCAGCAGTGCCCAACTTCAGGGAAGTCAGCCCCAGCATTTT,CASSAQLQGSQPQHF
TRBJ2-6,TRBV5-4,.,.,TGTGCCAGCAGCTTGGTTCTCCTACCCATCTCTGGGGCCAACGTCCTGACTTTC,CASSLVLLPISGANVLTF
TRBJ2-7,TRBV27,many,.,TGTGCCAGCAGCCTTACTAGTGCCCGCTACGAGCAGTACTTC,CASSLTSARYEQYF
TRBJ2-1,TRBV7-3,many,.,TGTGCCAGCAGCTTAACGGGGGGGCCAGGGAATGAGCAGTTCTTC,CASSLTGGPGNEQFF
TRBJ2-1,TRBV30,many,.,TGTGCCTGCCGGACTGGAGACCACAATGAGCAGTTCTTC,CACRTGDHNEQFF
TRBJ2-2,TRBV15,.,.,TGTGCCACCAGCAGAGAACGGACGGTGAACACCGGGAAGCTGTTTTTT,CATSRERTVNTGKLFF
TRBJ2-5,TRBV20-1,few,.,TGCAGTGCTGACAGACAAGAGACCCAGTACTTC,CSADRQETQYF
TRBJ1-4,TRBV5-6,.,TRBD1,TGTGCCAGCAGCTTACGGACAGGGGGGCCTGAAAAACTGTTTTTT,CASSLRTGGPEKLFF
TRBJ1-2,TRBV10-2,.,.,TGCGCCAGCAGCCCCGGACAGCCTCCGGGCTACACCTTC,CASSPGQPPGYTF
TRBJ2-2,TRBV7-9,many,TRBD2,TGTGCCAGCGCGGGGGATACCGGGGAGCTGTTTTTT,CASAGDTGELFF
TRBJ1-5,TRBV12-3/TRBV12-4,many,.,TGTGCCAGCAGTTTAGGTTGGGAACAGCCCCAGCATTTT,CASSLGWEQPQHF
TRBJ1-1,TRBV19,.,.,TGTGCCAGTAGTAAGGAGGGGGGGGACTCCCTCCGAGCTTTCTTT,CASSKEGGDSLRAFF
TRBJ2-5,TRBV7-7,.,TRBD2,TGTGCTAGCAGCCGAGAGGCTAGCGGGAGGGCAAGGGAGACCCAGTACTTC,CASSREASGRARETQYF
TRBJ2-5,TRBV19,.,.,TGTGCCGCGGGAACCCTCGGGGAGACCCAGTACTTC,CAAGTLGETQYF
TRBJ1-5,TRBV6-2/TRBV6-3,.,TRBD1,TGTGCCAGCAGGACTGGGTCTTTCAGGACAGGACCGCATTTT,CASRTGSFRTGPHF
TRBJ2-3,TRBV7-6,.,.,TGTGCCAGCAGCCCTTTCACGCCCGTCATATCCACAGATACGCAGTATTTT,CASSPFTPVISTDTQYF
TRBJ1-3,TRBV6-1,many,.,TGTGCCAGCAGGGCCCCGGGTCTCTCTGGAAACACCATATATTTT,CASRAPGLSGNTIYF
TRBJ1-6,TRBV7-9,few,.,TGTGCCAGCAACGACCGCAGCTCCTATAATTCACCCCTCCACTTT,CASNDRSSYNSPLHF
TRBJ2-5,TRBV5-1,many,.,TGCGCCAGCAGCTTCTCGCAGGGTCACCAAGAGACCCAGTACTTC,CASSFSQGHQETQYF
TRBJ2-3,TRBV7-6,.,.,TGTGCCAGCAGCTTAGAAAACTGGGCGGTTACAGATACGCAGTATTTT,CASSLENWAVTDTQYF
TRBJ1-2,TRBV2,many,.,TGTGCCAGCAGGGCGGACCGGGACAACAAACTCTATGGCTACACCTTC,CASRADRDNKLYGYTF
TRBJ2-3,TRBV10-1,few,.,TGCGCCAGCAGTTGGGCGAGAGATACGCAGTATTTT,CASSWARDTQYF
TRBJ2-1,TRBV6-1,many,TRBD2,TGTGCCAGCAGTCGTAATCTAGCGGCCTACAATGAGCAGTTCTTC,CASSRNLAAYNEQFF
TRBJ2-7,TRBV30,.,.,TGTGCCTGGAATGACAGCTCCTACGAGCAGTACTTC,CAWNDSSYEQYF
TRBJ2-4,TRBV11-2,many,TRBD2,TGTGCCAGCAGGGTGTTGGCGGGGGGGCCGGAAAACATTCAGTACTTC,CASRVLAGGPENIQYF
TRBJ2-2,TRBV4-2,few,.,TGTGCCAGCAGCCAAACTTTAGCCATCCTAAACACCGGGGAGCTGTTTTTT,CASSQTLAILNTGELFF
TRBJ2-3,TRBV7-9,.,TRBD2,TGTGCCAGCAGCTTTATAACGGGACTAGCGAAAGATACGCAGTATTTT,CASSFITGLAKDTQYF
TRBJ2-1,TRBV20-1,many,TRBD2,TGCAGTCCCTCTAGCGGGAGGGCCGATGAGCAGTTCTTC,CSPSSGRADEQFF
TRBJ2-1,TRBV6-1,.,.,TGTGCCAGCAGCTCCGGACTTGAGCAGTTCTTC,CASSSGLEQFF
TRBJ2-1,TRBV7-3,many,.,TGTGCCAGCAGCTTAGGGGGGGGCACCTACAATGAGCAGTTCTTC,CASSLGGGTYNEQFF
TRBJ1-6,TRBV5-1,.,.,TGCGCCAGCAGCTTTGGAGGTTTTAATTCACCCCTCCACTTT,CASSFGGFNSPLHF
TRBJ1-5,TRBV28,few,.,TGTGCCAGCAGTTTATGGGACCAGCCCCAGCATTTT,CASSLWDQPQHF
TRBJ2-1,TRBV14,.,.,TGTGCCAGCAGCCAGCACTCAATCCAGCAGTTCTTC,CASSQHSIQQFF
TRBJ2-1,TRBV6-5,.,.,TGTGCCAGCAGTTACGGTACAGGGATGATTGGCAATGAGCAGTTCTTC,CASSYGTGMIGNEQFF
TRBJ2-7,TRBV11-2,many,TRBD2,TGTGCCAGCAGCCGGGGGACTAGCGGGGACTACGAGCAGTACTTC,CASSRGTSGDYEQYF
TRBJ1-1,TRBV7-2,few,TRBD1,TGTGCCAGCAGACTTAGTACAGGGGGGCACACTGAAGCTTTCTTT,CASRLSTGGHTEAFF
TRBJ2-7,TRBV6-1,.,TRBD2,TGTGCCAGCAGCCCCGGGACTAGCCGAGCCTACGAGCAGTACTTC,CASSPGTSRAYEQYF
TRBJ1-5,TRBV20-1,many,.,TGCAGTGCTGACGGGGGCGATCAGCCCCAGCATTTT,CSADGGDQPQHF
TRBJ2-1,TRBV27,many,.,TGTGCCAGCAGTTTTTGGTCGTCAGGGGTGCACAATGAGCAGTTCTTC,CASSFWSSGVHNEQFF
TRBJ1-1,TRBV5-1,.,.,TGCGCCAGCAGCATCGGGGCGGAAAACACTGAAGCTTTCTTT,CASSIGAENTEAFF
TRBJ2-1,TRBV10-2,.,TRBD2,TGCGCCATCAGTCGGGGTAGCGGGACTTACTCCTCCTACAATGAGCAGTTCTTC,CAISRGSGTYSSYNEQFF
TRBJ1-5,TRBV28,many,.,TGTGCCAGCAGCGAGGGAAGGGTCAATCAGCCCCAGCATTTT,CASSEGRVNQPQHF
TRBJ2-3,TRBV6-1,many,.,TGTGCCAGCAGTTATACCTTTCCGGGACTTAACACAGATACGCAGTATTTT,CASSYTFPGLNTDTQYF